A single T cell receptor (beta chain) is shown here with its context. The data belong to a study of patients and donors after allogeneic stem cell transplantation. TCRdb re-derived calls from the RT-PCR reads in MiXCR, one entry per CDR3 protein. The data hold about 410,000 distinct CDR3 sequences, with 16% observed a single time. The V and J ends lost 4 bases and 5 bases respectively, with 17 bases between them. CDR1 is LGHDT and CDR2 is YNNKEL in the germline V gene (reference sequence). This CDR3 contains 15 residues. The receptor was isolated from a human donor who was either an allogeneic HSCT recipient or a stem cell or donor lymphocyte infusion donor (not recorded which). It is not recorded whose cells these are; they may come from a transplant donor. The sequenced sample was blood, either unsorted or a sorted T cell fraction (not recorded which). The rearrangement links TRBV3-1 to TRBJ1-1; D might be TRBD1 (6 bases). As DNA, the CDR3 is TGTGCCAGCAGCCCCGGGGGACATTTGACTACTGAAGCTTTCTTT. Translated: CASSPGGHLTTEAFF.